Sequencing of this T cell receptor beta chain was carried out in a study of T cell responses to AZD1222 COVID-19 vaccine. In regard to this clone: The antigen is unknown.

Overall study results and limits: There were vaccine-associated CD4 TCRs across spike, dominant at 160-218 and 743-854. Donors skewed white British and female; clonal diversity was possibly underestimated. Every sample of the repertoires postdated the peak T cell response.

The table came from immunoSEQ multiplex PCR; TCRdb's copy has only in-frame clones and leaves some out. The table records more than 95,000 clones, approximately 89% of them present only once. This CDR3 region has 14 residues. Germline CDR1 is MNHEY and CDR2 is SVGAGI. Deletions cut 0 bases from V and 0 bases from J, with 5 bases between. The clonotype originates from an adult who received the AZD1222 COVID-19 vaccine. Here the sequenced sample was peripheral blood, taken 28 days after the second AZD1222 dose. The V and J genes are TRBV6-5 and TRBJ1-1; D gene uncertain. The CDR3 nucleotides are TGTGCCAGCAGTTACTCCCAGATGAACACTGAAGCTTTCTTT. This translates into CASSYSQMNTEAFF.